The 7 T cell receptor beta chains in this list originate from one sample, sequenced in a study of tumor and adjacent non-tumor tissue in lung cancer. Three rounds of nested PCR, following a modified ARM-PCR protocol, produced the TCRbeta library. Each CDR3 protein gets one entry after TCRdb re-called the multiplex PCR reads with MiXCR. The sample contains some 80,000 distinct CDR3 sequences, approximately 82% of which appear only once. This sample's RNA came from whole unsorted tissue. The normal lung tissue was taken more than 3 cm from the tumor edge. Sequenced input: distant non-tumor lung tissue. Receptors originate from a man in his 70s with non-small cell lung cancer.

In regard to this clonotype: Its ends do not fully match the called genes, so a read error is possible. V is TRBV28 and J is TRBJ2-1; TRBD2 matches 9 bases. The CDR3 is 14 residues long. CDR1 MDHEN and CDR2 SYDVKM come from the germline V gene. The CDR3 region has the DNA TGTGCCAGCAGTTTTAGCGGGAGCCACAATGAGCACTTCTTC. This gives the protein CASSFSGSHNEHFF.

This clonotype was detected a few times. Sequence at one end of the junction differs from germline and may be a read error. The rearrangement links TRBV4-3 to TRBJ2-6; 7 nucleotides line up with TRBD1. This CDR3 spans 16 amino acids. Germline CDR1 and CDR2: LGHNA and YSLEER. The CDR3 loop is CASSPSQGSGTNVLTF. As DNA, the CDR3 is TGCGCCAGTAGCCCCTCACAGGGGTCTGGGACCAACGTCCTGACTTTC.

The chain is built from TRBV11-2 and TRBJ1-1; no reliable D call. The CDR3 runs 11 residues. The V gene's germline CDR1 is SGHAT and CDR2 FQNNGV. With 11 bases removed from V and 8 bases from J, the gap between germline ends came to 15 bases. The CDR3 sequence is CAGATVEEAFF. CDR3 bases: TGTGCCGGCGCCACGGTGGAAGAAGCTTTCTTT.

Turning to this clonotype: Sequence at one end of the junction differs from germline and may be a read error. The chain joins TRBV20-1 to TRBJ1-1, with no clear D. The CDR3 has 13 residues. Germline V gives CDR1 DFQATT, CDR2 SNEGSKA (reference sequence). CDR3 DNA sequence: TGCGCGGGTGCAGACCCCATAAACACTGATGCTTTCTTT. It specifies CAGADPINTDAFF.

This clonotype was counted only a few times. One base away lies a much larger clone, so this may be a sequencing read error. The CDR3 coding sequence is TGTGCCAGCAGTTCTTCAACTCGCCGAGATACGCCGTATTTT. Residues: CASSSSTRRDTPYF. The V and J genes are TRBV6-5 and TRBJ2-3; no definite D call. The CDR3 is 14 residues long. CDR1 is MNHEY, CDR2 SVGAGI, per germline.

On this clonotype: A read error is likely, as this CDR3 ends without the conserved phenylalanine or tryptophan. This chain joins TRBV7-8 and TRBJ2-5; 9 positions agree with TRBD1. The germline V gene has CDR1 SGHVS and CDR2 FQNEAQ. V was clipped by 4 bases and J by 4 bases; unmatched bases: 16. The CDR3 sequence is 18 residues long. For the CDR3, the DNA is TGTGCCAGCAGCTCACAGGGGGCTGGGGCAATGATTCGAGAGACCCAGTACTTA. Translation: CASSSQGAGAMIRETQYL.

This clonotype was detected once. Given a much more abundant clone one base away, this may be a read error. The chain joins TRBV6-5 to TRBJ2-7; tentative D call: TRBD1 (5 bases). Germline CDR1 is MNHEY and CDR2 is SVGAGI. The CDR3 sequence is 16 residues long. The CDR3 sequence is CASSYSRAGSAYKQYF. CDR3 coding DNA: TGTGCCAGCAGTTATTCCCGGGCAGGGTCTGCCTACAAGCAGTACTTC.